Listed below are T cell receptor beta chains from one sample, sequenced in a study of blood T cells in healthy people across ages. TCRdb reprocessed the 5' RACE reads via MiXCR and lists one record per CDR3 protein. The table records about 1,800,000 distinct CDR3 sequences, 25% to 30% of them present only once. The sample taken for sequencing was blood. The receptors stem from a woman in her twenties or thirties in good health. The CDR3 runs from the conserved cysteine through the conserved F or W. A D gene is named only where the DNA matches it firmly. Only some rows state a clone size, as once, few, many or a class for expanded clones.

J gene,V gene,clone size,D gene,CDR3 DNA,CDR3 protein
TRBJ1-4,TRBV27,.,.,TGTGCCAGCAGTTTCGGGGGTGGTGAAAAACTGTTTTTT,CASSFGGGEKLFF
TRBJ2-3,TRBV20-1,.,TRBD2,TGCAGTGCCGGAGGGTCTAGCGGAGGAACAGATACGCAGTATTTT,CSAGGSSGGTDTQYF
TRBJ2-3,TRBV6-6,.,TRBD2,TGTGCCAGCAGTTCGATGACCGGGGGGGATACAGATACGCAGTATTTT,CASSSMTGGDTDTQYF
TRBJ2-3,TRBV11-2,.,.,TGTGCCAGCAGCTTAAGTCTGGCTTTGGGCACAGATACGCAGTATTTT,CASSLSLALGTDTQYF
TRBJ2-1,TRBV20-1,.,.,TGCAGTGCGGGAGAGGCGAGGCGCGGCTCCTACAATGAGCAGTTCTTC,CSAGEARRGSYNEQFF
TRBJ2-5,TRBV12-3/TRBV12-4,many,TRBD1,TGTGCCAGCAGGTGGACAGGGGGGCAAGAGACCCAGTACTTC,CASRWTGGQETQYF
TRBJ2-1,TRBV2,few,TRBD2,TGTGCCAGCAGTCGAGACGGGGGGGCTTGGGGGGATGAGCAGTTCTTC,CASSRDGGAWGDEQFF
TRBJ2-1,TRBV5-1,.,TRBD2,TGCGCCAGCAGCGGTCCGGGACTAGACAATGAGCAGTTCTTC,CASSGPGLDNEQFF
TRBJ2-7,TRBV3-1,.,TRBD2,TGTGCCAGCAGCCTGTCTAGCGGGGGGGCCGAAAACTACGAGCAGTACTTC,CASSLSSGGAENYEQYF
TRBJ1-1,TRBV28,few,.,TGTGCCAGCAGTTTATACGGAAAGGGAATTAGGCACACTGAAGCTTTCTTT,CASSLYGKGIRHTEAFF
TRBJ2-1,TRBV12-3/TRBV12-4,.,TRBD2,TGTGCCAGCAGTTACGACCACTTAGCGGGAGCCCCCTACAATGAGCAGTTCTTC,CASSYDHLAGAPYNEQFF
TRBJ2-7,TRBV27,many,TRBD2,TGTGCCAGCACCTCTCGGGAAGCGGGGAGGAACGAGCAGTACTTC,CASTSREAGRNEQYF
TRBJ2-7,TRBV18,many,TRBD2,TGTGCCAGCTCCAGCTGGGGATCGACTAGCGGGAAATCCTTACACGAGCAGTACTTC,CASSSWGSTSGKSLHEQYF
TRBJ2-1,TRBV4-3,few,.,TGCGCCAGCAGCCAAGATATATCCTCCTACAATGAGCAGTTCTTC,CASSQDISSYNEQFF
TRBJ2-7,TRBV7-2,.,TRBD2,TGTGCCAGCAGCTCCCAATCCTTAACTAGCGGGCTCACCTACGAGCAGTACTTC,CASSSQSLTSGLTYEQYF
TRBJ1-2,TRBV4-2,few,.,TGTGCCAGCAGCCAAACGGGGAATGTTGGCTACACCTTC,CASSQTGNVGYTF
TRBJ2-7,TRBV7-2,.,TRBD2,TGTGCCAGCAGCATGACTTCTAGCGGGAGCAGCTACGAGCAGTACTTC,CASSMTSSGSSYEQYF
TRBJ2-3,TRBV11-2,.,TRBD2,TGTGCCGGCAGCTGGTCTCTAGCGGGAAAAGGAGATACGCAGTATTTT,CAGSWSLAGKGDTQYF
TRBJ1-1,TRBV6-5,few,.,TGTGCCAGCAAACGATCGACAGAGAACACTGAAGCTTTCTTT,CASKRSTENTEAFF
TRBJ2-5,TRBV19,many,.,TGTGCCAGTAGTCCGGGACTCACCAGGGGGCAAGAGACCCAGTACTTC,CASSPGLTRGQETQYF
TRBJ2-5,TRBV20-1,many,.,TGCAGTGCTATTCCCATAACTCATGGAAAGACCCAGTACTTC,CSAIPITHGKTQYF
TRBJ1-1,TRBV29-1,.,TRBD1,TGCAGCGTTAAACCGGGACAGAGCATTTGGGCTGAAGCTTTCTTT,CSVKPGQSIWAEAFF
TRBJ2-1,TRBV12-3/TRBV12-4,.,.,TGTGCCAGCAGTTTGGCGGGTTTCCACAATGAGCAGTTCTTC,CASSLAGFHNEQFF
TRBJ2-5,TRBV5-1,many,.,TGCGCCAGCCGAGGGGAAAACCAAGAGACCCAGTACTTC,CASRGENQETQYF
TRBJ1-2,TRBV5-1,few,TRBD1,TGCGCCAGCAGCGATCAGGGGGGGGACAGATATGGCTACACCTTC,CASSDQGGDRYGYTF
TRBJ2-5,TRBV20-1,.,TRBD2,TGCAGTGCCCCTGGTGTGTCTAGCGGGGGCCGATCTTCTCAAGAGACCCAGTACTTC,CSAPGVSSGGRSSQETQYF
TRBJ2-3,TRBV5-6,.,.,TGTGCCAGCAGCTTGGGACCATACCGAGATACGCAGTATTTT,CASSLGPYRDTQYF
TRBJ2-4,TRBV29-1,many,TRBD1,TGCAGCGGGACAGGTTCCAAAAACATTCAGTACTTC,CSGTGSKNIQYF
TRBJ1-1,TRBV20-1,.,.,TGCAGTGCTTCCCGCTTGAACACTGAAGCTTTCTTT,CSASRLNTEAFF
TRBJ2-1,TRBV4-1,.,.,TGCGCCAGCAGTAGACAGGCCTCCTACAATGAGCAGTTCTTC,CASSRQASYNEQFF
TRBJ1-1,TRBV30,.,TRBD1,TGTGCCTGGAATTGGGACAGGGACACTGAAGCTTTCTTT,CAWNWDRDTEAFF
TRBJ1-2,TRBV9,.,.,TGTGCCAGCAGTGAAAGGGCGGCGAACTATGGCTACACCTTC,CASSERAANYGYTF
TRBJ1-2,TRBV29-1,.,.,TGCAGCGTTGAGACCGTAGCGGGGGGCTACACCTTC,CSVETVAGGYTF
TRBJ2-3,TRBV7-2,few,TRBD2,TGTGCCAGCAGCTTAGTCCCGGGACTAGCGGGAGGGGTCTCAGATACGCAGTATTTT,CASSLVPGLAGGVSDTQYF
TRBJ1-5,TRBV7-2,few,.,TGTGCCAGCAGCTTGGACGGATTGTGGCCCCAGCATTTT,CASSLDGLWPQHF
TRBJ2-1,TRBV9,few,TRBD2,TGTGCCAGCAGCGTAGGTGGTGCGGGGGGGTATGATGAGCAGTTCTTC,CASSVGGAGGYDEQFF
TRBJ2-5,TRBV5-1,many,.,TGCGCCAGCAGCTTGTCTGGGTTAGAGACCCAGTACTTC,CASSLSGLETQYF
TRBJ2-5,TRBV5-1,.,TRBD1,TGCGCCGGCAGCTTGATGTCAGGGGGCCGGTTGGAGCAGTACTTC,CAGSLMSGGRLEQYF
TRBJ2-5,TRBV6-1,.,.,TGTGCCAGCAGTGATTTCGGGGGAGGAACACCCGGGGAGACCCAGTACTTC,CASSDFGGGTPGETQYF
TRBJ2-3,TRBV28,few,.,TGTGCCAGCAGTTGCGGGGCCTCAGTTGACACAGATACGCAGTATTTT,CASSCGASVDTDTQYF
TRBJ1-2,TRBV7-2,few,.,TGTGCCAGCAGCTTATTCCACGACTATGGCTACACCTTC,CASSLFHDYGYTF
TRBJ2-3,TRBV6-6,.,TRBD1,TGTGCCAGCAGTTACCGAGGACAGGGGCAATCCACAGATACGCAGTATTTT,CASSYRGQGQSTDTQYF
TRBJ2-3,TRBV6-1,many,.,TGTGCCAGCACGGATTACACAGATACGCAGTATTTT,CASTDYTDTQYF
TRBJ2-7,TRBV5-5,.,.,TGTGCCAGCAGCCTGTTGTCCGAGGGGCAGTACTTC,CASSLLSEGQYF
TRBJ2-3,TRBV12-3/TRBV12-4,few,TRBD2,TGTGCCAGCAGTGATCCTAGGGGCGGGGGGTCAGATACGCAGTATTTT,CASSDPRGGGSDTQYF
TRBJ2-6,TRBV21-1,few,.,TGTGCCAGCAGCAAACGAAGACAGGTTAAACGTTTCTCTGGGGCCAACGTCCTGACTTTC,CASSKRRQVKRFSGANVLTF
TRBJ2-7,TRBV27,.,TRBD2,TGTGCCAGCCGCGGGGGGGCGTACAGGGCTGGCCACGAGCAGTACTTC,CASRGGAYRAGHEQYF
TRBJ2-3,TRBV20-1,once,TRBD2,TGCAGTGCTAGAGATAATGTAGCGGGGTCCTCAGATACGCAGTATTTT,CSARDNVAGSSDTQYF
TRBJ1-2,TRBV7-9,many,.,TGTGCCAGCAGCTTAGCGGACCGGGCTGGCTACACCTTC,CASSLADRAGYTF
TRBJ2-5,TRBV20-1,many,.,TGCAGTGCTAGGGACACCAGCCAAGAGACCCAGTACTTC,CSARDTSQETQYF
TRBJ2-3,TRBV10-3,once,TRBD1,TGTGCCATCAGCATACAGGGGGCAGATACGCAGTATTTT,CAISIQGADTQYF
TRBJ2-3,TRBV4-1,few,.,TGCGCCAGCAGCCAAGGGCGGGCCCCGGGGACAGATACGCAGTATTTT,CASSQGRAPGTDTQYF
TRBJ2-1,TRBV24-1,.,.,TGTGCCACCACCTCCAATGAGCAGTTCTTC,CATTSNEQFF
TRBJ2-3,TRBV15,few,.,TGTGCCACCAGCAGAGCGGGGGCTAGCGGCACAGGTACGCAGTATTTT,CATSRAGASGTGTQYF